The sequence of this TCR beta chain was determined in a study of blood T cell repertoires in COVID-19. As for the study in general: The United States, Italy and Spain supplied acute and convalescent COVID-19 samples. Sample material is recorded as cDNA or gDNA derived from T cells, B-cell-depleted T cells, or PBMCs.

Per the original data handling: From reference gene primer amplification, estimates of nucleated cell counts were derived. The assay was immunoSEQ multiplex PCR, and TCRdb's table has in-frame clones only and misses some. The V and J calls and clone size are taken from that table; D and trimming were inferred from the DNA. The sample records roughly 230,000 clones, 82% being singletons. V shed 0 bases, J shed 3 bases, and the junction held 10 bases outside the gene matches. Germline-derived CDR1 and CDR2 are SGHDT and YYEEEE. CDR3 length: 17 residues. The study counted Cohort 3 donors as recovered given two negative PCRs, clearance, or symptom resolution.

Sequenced material: PBMCs or T cells enriched from blood (not recorded which). This chain links TRBV5-6 with TRBJ2-5; 8 nucleotides match TRBD1. The sequence was obtained from an older woman who had recovered from COVID-19. In DNA form, the CDR3 reads TGTGCCAGCAGCTTGGGATATCGGCAGGGGGCAGAAGAGACCCAGTACTTC. This codes for CASSLGYRQGAEETQYF. Full variable domain (missing parts from reference TRBV5-6 and TRBJ2-5): DAGVTQSPTHLIKTRGQQVTLRCSPKSGHDTVSWYQQALGQGPQFIFQYYEEEERQRGNFPDRFSGHQFPNYSSELNVNALLLGDSALYLCASSLGYRQGAEETQYFGPGTRLLVL.